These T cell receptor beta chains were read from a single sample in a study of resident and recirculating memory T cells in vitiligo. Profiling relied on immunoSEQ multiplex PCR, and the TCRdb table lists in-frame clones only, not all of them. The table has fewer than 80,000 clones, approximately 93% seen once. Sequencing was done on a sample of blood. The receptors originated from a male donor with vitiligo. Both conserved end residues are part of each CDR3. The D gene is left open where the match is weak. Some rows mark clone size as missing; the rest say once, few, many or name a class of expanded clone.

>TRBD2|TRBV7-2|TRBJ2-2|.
TGTGCCAGCAGCTTAGGAACTAGCGGGGGGGCCAAGCTGTTTTTT
CASSLGTSGGAKLFF
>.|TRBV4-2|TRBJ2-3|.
TGTGCCAGCAGCTCCCTAAGATTGACAGCCCAGTACACAGATACGCAGTATTTT
CASSSLRLTAQYTDTQYF
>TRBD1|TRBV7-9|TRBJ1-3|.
TGTGCCAGCATGGGGGGGATGACAGGGGCTGGAAACACCATATATTTT
CASMGGMTGAGNTIYF
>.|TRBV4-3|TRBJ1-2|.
TGCGCCAGCAGCCAAGACTCGGGTTCTTATGGCTACACCTTC
CASSQDSGSYGYTF
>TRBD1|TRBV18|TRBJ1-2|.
TGTGCCAGCTCATCGGACAGGGGACTCTATGGCTACACCTTC
CASSSDRGLYGYTF
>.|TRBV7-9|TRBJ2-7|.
TGTGCCAGCAGCCTGACAGGAAGCTCCTACGAGCAGTACTTC
CASSLTGSSYEQYF
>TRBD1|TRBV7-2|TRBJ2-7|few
TGTGCCAGCAGCTTAGTTCAGGGGGCCTCCTACGAGCAGTACTTC
CASSLVQGASYEQYF
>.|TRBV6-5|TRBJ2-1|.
TGTGCCAGCAGTTCTACGACAGTGGGATACAATGAGCAGTTCTTC
CASSSTTVGYNEQFF
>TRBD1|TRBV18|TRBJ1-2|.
TGTGCCAGCTCACCTACGGGACAGGCCTCTAACTATGGCTACACCTTC
CASSPTGQASNYGYTF
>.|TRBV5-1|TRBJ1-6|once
TGCGCCAGCAGCTTGGGCGCCTCCCTCAATTCACCCCTCCACTTT
CASSLGASLNSPLHF
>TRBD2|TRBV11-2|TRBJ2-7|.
TGTGCCAGCAGCTTAGGTAGCGGGGGGAGCTCCTACGAGCAGTACTTC
CASSLGSGGSSYEQYF
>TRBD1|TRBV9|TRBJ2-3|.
TGTGCCAGCAGCCCGCCGGACAGGGACACAGATACGCAGTATTTT
CASSPPDRDTDTQYF
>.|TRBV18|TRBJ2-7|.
TGTGCCAGCTCACCACCGGGCAACTACGAGCAGTACTTC
CASSPPGNYEQYF
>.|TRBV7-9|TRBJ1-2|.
TGTGCCAGCAGCTTTCCCACAGGGAACTATGGCTACACCTTC
CASSFPTGNYGYTF
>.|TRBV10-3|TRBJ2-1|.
TGTGCCATCAGTGATAGGGGCTCTGAGCAGTTCTTC
CAISDRGSEQFF
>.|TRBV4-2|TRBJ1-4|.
TGTGCCAGCAGCCAAGATCCAGGCCCGGCAACTAATGAAAAACTGTTTTTT
CASSQDPGPATNEKLFF
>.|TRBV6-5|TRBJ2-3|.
TGTGCCAGCAGTTACTCCTACCCCACAGATACGCAGTATTTT
CASSYSYPTDTQYF
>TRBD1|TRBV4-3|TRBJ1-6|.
TGCGCCAGCAGCCAGGACTCGAGCCACAGGGGATTTGGGTCACCCCTCCACTTT
CASSQDSSHRGFGSPLHF
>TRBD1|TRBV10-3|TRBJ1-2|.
TGTGCCATCAGTGAATTGGACAGGGGCTATGGCTACACCTTC
CAISELDRGYGYTF
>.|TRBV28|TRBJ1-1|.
TGTGCCACCCTCGGGGGGCGTGGAGCTTTCTTT
CATLGGRGAFF
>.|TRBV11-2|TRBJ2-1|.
TGTGCCAGCAGCTTAGATATAGGGTCGCGCGGGCTGCTGGGGAATGAGCAGTTCTTC
CASSLDIGSRGLLGNEQFF
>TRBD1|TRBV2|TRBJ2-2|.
TGTGCCAGCAGACTAGAACAGGGGAGCGCGAACACCGGGGAGCTGTTTTTT
CASRLEQGSANTGELFF
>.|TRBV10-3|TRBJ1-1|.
TGTGCCATCAGTGGGACAGTGAACACTGAAGCTTTCTTT
CAISGTVNTEAFF
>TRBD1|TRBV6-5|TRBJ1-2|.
TGTGCCAGCAGTTACACCGGACAGGGTGAGGGCTACACCTTC
CASSYTGQGEGYTF
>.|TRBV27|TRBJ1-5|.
TGTGCCAGCAGTGGGGCAGGGTATAGCAATCAGCCCCAGCATTTT
CASSGAGYSNQPQHF
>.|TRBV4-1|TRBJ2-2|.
TGCGCCAGCAGCTTTCCACTTCCCGGGGAGCTGTTTTTT
CASSFPLPGELFF
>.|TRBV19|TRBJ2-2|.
TGTGCCAGTAGTCCAGGGGTACAGGGGAACACCGGGGAGCTGTTTTTT
CASSPGVQGNTGELFF
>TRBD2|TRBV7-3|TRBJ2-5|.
TGTGCCAGCAGCCCGGGGGGGTCAGGAGAGACCCAGTACTTC
CASSPGGSGETQYF
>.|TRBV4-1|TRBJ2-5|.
TGCGCCAGCAGCCAAGATTTTCGGCAGGGGTTTTTGGACCAAGAGACCCAGTACTTC
CASSQDFRQGFLDQETQYF
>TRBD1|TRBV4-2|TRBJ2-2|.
TGTGCCAGCAGCCAAAGGGGACAGGAGTTAAACACCGGGGAGCTGTTTTTT
CASSQRGQELNTGELFF
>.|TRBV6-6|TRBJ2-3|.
TGTGCCAGCAGAAGGGTAGGGGGGGGCACAGATACGCAGTATTTT
CASRRVGGGTDTQYF
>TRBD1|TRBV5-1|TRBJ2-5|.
TGCGCCAGCAGCTTGACAGGGGGCCAAGAGACCCAGTACTTC
CASSLTGGQETQYF
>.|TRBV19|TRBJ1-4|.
TGTGCCAGTAGCGGGAGCGGGACAACTAATGAAAAACTGTTTTTT
CASSGSGTTNEKLFF
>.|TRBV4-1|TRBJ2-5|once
TGCGCCAGCAGCCAATCCGGTATCTCGGAGACCCAGTACTTC
CASSQSGISETQYF
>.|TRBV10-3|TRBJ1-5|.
TGTGCCATCAGTGATAGAGAGGTGTATAGCAATCAGCCCCAGCATTTT
CAISDREVYSNQPQHF
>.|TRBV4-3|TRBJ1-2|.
TGCGCCAGCAGCCAAGGTCGCAGTCCCTACTATGGCTACACCTTC
CASSQGRSPYYGYTF
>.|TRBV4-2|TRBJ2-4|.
TGTGCCAGCAGCCAAGATTGGGCAGGGAGGGCCAAAAACATTCAGTACTTC
CASSQDWAGRAKNIQYF
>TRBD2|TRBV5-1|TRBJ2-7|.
TGCGCCAGCAGCTTAACTAGCGGGCCGACCTACGAGCAGTACTTC
CASSLTSGPTYEQYF
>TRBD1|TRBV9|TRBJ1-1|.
TGTGCCAGCAGCCTTACCGGGACAGGGGTAGGTGAAGCTTTCTTT
CASSLTGTGVGEAFF